Presented here are 21 T cell receptor beta chains from one specimen sequenced in a study of blood T cells in healthy people across ages. The second PCR ran roughly 7 to 12 cycles with a sample-barcoded 5' primer and J-beta primers. TCRdb called the 5' RACE reads again in MiXCR, with one record for every CDR3 protein. The top ten hold approximately 15% of the sample, which has around 900,000 distinct CDR3 sequences, 29% seen once. Material: blood. These receptor sequences come from a woman older than 75 in good health.

V gene TRBV4-2 combines with J gene TRBJ1-6, with D unresolved. This CDR3 has 18 residues. The germline gives CDR1 LGHNA, CDR2 YNFKEQ. Trimming cost V 1 base and J 9 bases, with 22 bases left between them. The CDR3 nucleotides are TGTGCCAGCAGCCAAGGCTCTAAACTTTTAGAAGCGAGTTCACCCCTCCACTTT. Translation: CASSQGSKLLEASSPLHF.

Comments on this clonotype: A much larger clone lies a single base off, so this may be a read error. It is likely a read error, because the conserved phenylalanine at the end of the CDR3 is missing. This chain links TRBV6-5 with TRBJ1-2; D possibly corresponds to TRBD1 (6 bases). The CDR3 has 13 residues. The germline V gene encodes CDR1 MNHEY and CDR2 SVGAGI. The ends were cut back, 6 bases at V and 5 bases at J, with 13 bases in the middle. In DNA form, the CDR3 reads TGTGCCAGCAGCGGGGGCCGTCAATATGGCTACACCTGC. It encodes CASSGGRQYGYTC.

The V gene is TRBV6-5, the J gene TRBJ2-3, with TRBD2 identical over 10 bases. V lost 6 bases and J lost 9; bases outside the gene matches: 15. There are 16 residues in the CDR3. Germline-derived CDR1 and CDR2 are MNHEY and SVGAGI. In DNA form, the CDR3 reads TGTGCCAGCAGCCGGCAGCGGGGGGGCCTAGGAGCCACGCAGTATTTT. The encoded protein is CASSRQRGGLGATQYF.

There are many counts of this clonotype. The gene calls are TRBV5-1 and TRBJ2-1; weak D call: TRBD1 (5 bases). The CDR3 sequence is 15 residues long. Germline CDR1 and CDR2: SGHRS and YFSETQ. V was clipped by 0 bases and J by 8 bases, with 15 bases between them. CDR3 sequence reads: CASSLGGRVSDEQFF. CDR3 nucleotide sequence: TGCGCCAGCAGCTTGGGTGGCAGGGTTTCGGATGAGCAGTTCTTC.

Ten or more counts support this clonotype. This chain links TRBV7-2 with TRBJ1-4; D is unclear. This CDR3 region has 14 residues. Between the trimmed V and J ends, which lost 5 bases and 5 bases, there was a span of 12 bases. Germline V gene sequence: CDR1 SGHTA, CDR2 FQGNSA. CDR3 protein: CASSVGISNEKLFF. The CDR3 DNA is TGTGCCAGCAGCGTCGGGATTTCAAATGAAAAACTGTTTTTT.

Concerning this clonotype itself: This may be a read error, as it is one base from a much larger clone. This chain links TRBV6-2 or TRBV6-3 with TRBJ2-4, with 10 bases matching TRBD2. The CDR3 has 22 amino acids. The germline CDR1 and CDR2 sequences are MNHEY and SVGEGT. Trimming removed 0 bases from V and 0 bases from J; junction bases left unmatched: 17. The CDR3 loop reads CASSYSRALERGGSVAKNIQYF. The CDR3 nucleotides are TGTGCCAGCAGTTACTCTCGGGCCTTAGAGCGGGGGGGCTCCGTAGCCAAAAACATTCAGTACTTC.

This clonotype was seen at least ten times. CDR3 protein: CASSQGTGGVYEQYF. The CDR3, as DNA: TGTGCCAGCAGCCAAGGGACAGGGGGGGTTTACGAGCAGTACTTC. The chain recombines TRBV27 with TRBJ2-7; the match to TRBD1 covers 11 bases. Germline V gene lookup returns CDR1 MNHEY and CDR2 SMNVEV (reference sequence). V was pared by 6 bases and J by 4 bases, with 8 bases of the junction left unmatched. The CDR3 totals 15 residues.

This clonotype occurred many times. The chain uses TRBV6-2 or TRBV6-3 and TRBJ2-5; possibly TRBD2 for D (5 bases). Germline assignment: CDR1 MNHEY and CDR2 SVGEGT. Trimming cost V 2 bases and J 3 bases, with 16 bases left between them. The CDR3 length is 16 residues. The CDR3 nucleotides are TGTGCCAGCAGTTACCCTCAAGGAGGAGTGGAAGAGACCCAGTACTTC. This sequence encodes CASSYPQGGVEETQYF.

This clonotype was counted many times. This chain joins TRBV9 and TRBJ2-3; D remains ambiguous. Germline CDR1 is SGDLS and CDR2 is YYNGEE. Trimming removed 0 bases at V and 5 bases at J, with 10 bases between. This CDR3 comprises 14 residues. The CDR3 spells CASSVDSSGDTQYF. The CDR3 nucleotides read TGTGCCAGCAGCGTAGATAGCTCTGGAGATACGCAGTATTTT.

This clonotype came up many times. J is TRBJ2-5 and V is TRBV5-1; TRBD2 matches at 11 bases. From germline, CDR1 is SGHRS and CDR2 YFSETQ. The length of the CDR3 is 15 residues. The J segment lost 5 bases and the V segment lost 2 bases, leaving 5 bases of the junction unmatched. Here the CDR3 reads CASSFGLAGGETQYF. The CDR3 DNA reads TGCGCCAGCAGCTTCGGACTAGCGGGCGGGGAGACCCAGTACTTC.

Comment on this clonotype: One end of the junction fails to match germline, which may point to a read error. The V and J genes are TRBV6-2 or TRBV6-3 and TRBJ2-4; perhaps TRBD2 as D (5 bases). Germline V lookup: CDR1 MNHEY, CDR2 SVGEGT. The length of the CDR3 is 15 residues. CDR3 loop: CAGSPLTGGKNIQYF. The CDR3, as DNA: TGTGCCGGCAGCCCGCTTACCGGAGGCAAAAACATTCAGTACTTC.

This clonotype was counted many times. The chain is built from TRBV6-5 and TRBJ2-7; D is unresolved. V lost 0 bases to trimming and J lost 3 bases, with 15 bases between them. CDR1 is MNHEY and CDR2 is SVGAGI in the germline V gene. The CDR3 spans 16 residues. CDR3 loop: CASSYSMGLPNYEQYF. CDR3 sequence (DNA): TGTGCCAGCAGTTACTCGATGGGCTTGCCCAACTACGAGCAGTACTTC.

The chain is built from TRBV19 and TRBJ1-5, with 7 bases that match TRBD1. V was pared by 8 bases and J by 2 bases, with 9 bases of the junction left unmatched. The CDR3 runs 15 residues. The germline CDR1 and CDR2 sequences are LNHDA and SQIVND (reference sequence). The CDR3 nucleotides are TGTGCCAGTGGACAGGCGGCCGGAGGCAATCAGCCCCAGCATTTT. Protein sequence: CASGQAAGGNQPQHF.

This chain connects TRBV12-3 or TRBV12-4 to TRBJ2-1; either TRBD1 or TRBD2 may fit D (5 bases each). The CDR3 consists of 15 residues. Trimming left V 7 bases short and J 0 bases short, with 13 bases between. The CDR3, as DNA: TGTGCCAGCACACTATGGGGGAGCTCCTACAATGAGCAGTTCTTC. Its translation: CASTLWGSSYNEQFF.

The sample holds many counts of this clonotype. This chain joins TRBV2 and TRBJ1-2; possible D gene TRBD1, 5 bases. This CDR3 contains 17 residues. Germline V gene sequence: CDR1 SNHLY, CDR2 FYNNEI. V dropped 6 bases and J dropped 5 bases, with 25 bases sitting between them. CDR3 DNA: TGTGCCAGCAGGGGAATTGGGGCCACCGGGACCTCTTATGGCTACACCTTC. It codes for CASRGIGATGTSYGYTF.

The rearrangement uses TRBV18 and TRBJ1-3; D gene ambiguous. The V end lost 1 base, the J end lost 3 bases, and 22 bases lay between the germline ends. The CDR3 contains 19 residues. Germline lookup yields CDR1 KGHSH and CDR2 LQKENI. Written as DNA, the CDR3 is TGTGCCAGCTCACCACGTTCGTGGGGAGGCTACCGGCATGGAAACACCATATATTTT. Protein sequence: CASSPRSWGGYRHGNTIYF. The variable domain in full, completed from reference TRBV18 and TRBJ1-3, reads NAGVMQNPRHLVRRRGQEARLRCSPMKGHSHVYWYRQLPEEGLKFMVYLQKENIIDESGMPKERFSAEFPKEGPSILRIQQVVRGDSAAYFCASSPRSWGGYRHGNTIYFGEGSWLTVV.

This clonotype was seen more than once but under ten times. One junction end does not reproduce the germline sequence, and a read error may be involved. This chain links TRBV9 with TRBJ2-1, with 10 bases matching TRBD2. This CDR3 spans 16 amino acids. The germline CDR1 and CDR2 sequences are SGDLS and YYNGEE. The CDR3 protein is CASSGGPSGGYDEQFF. The CDR3, as DNA: TGTGCCAGCAGCGGGGGTCCTAGCGGGGGCTACGATGAGCAGTTCTTC.

Points on this clonotype: One base away lies a much larger clone, so this may be a sequencing read error. The rearrangement links TRBV9 to TRBJ2-3; D unresolved. The germline V gene has CDR1 SGDLS and CDR2 YYNGEE. This CDR3 has 16 amino acids. CDR3 sequence (DNA): TGTGCCAACAGCGTAGGTTGGGCCCGGGTAACAGATACGCAGTATTTT. This translates into CANSVGWARVTDTQYF.

V is TRBV7-2 and J is TRBJ2-1; the match to TRBD2 covers 10 bases. Germline CDR1 is SGHTA and CDR2 is FQGNSA. The CDR3 is 17 amino acids. The junction had 8 bases not matched to a gene; V was cut back by 6 bases and J by 0 bases. Here the CDR3 reads CASSLSGGASSYNEQFF. CDR3 in DNA: TGTGCCAGCAGTTTAAGCGGGGGGGCTAGCTCCTACAATGAGCAGTTCTTC.

The chain joins TRBV14 to TRBJ1-6, with a weak D call TRBD1 (5 bases). The CDR3 extends over 13 amino acids. CDR1 is SGHDN, CDR2 FVKESK, per germline. V shed 3 bases and J shed 7 bases, with 7 bases lying between them. CDR3 nucleotide sequence: TGTGCCAGCAGCCACGGGGGAAATTCACCCCTCCACTTT. This gives the protein CASSHGGNSPLHF. The full variable domain, its missing parts supplied by reference TRBV14 and TRBJ1-6, is EAGVTQFPSHSVIEKGQTVTLRCDPISGHDNLYWYRRVMGKEIKFLLHFVKESKQDESGMPNNRFLAERTGGTYSTLKVQPAELEDSGVYFCASSHGGNSPLHFGNGTRLTVT.

In this sample, this clonotype turned up once. A single base separates this from a much larger clone, so it may be a read error. This sequence joins TRBV7-2 and TRBJ2-3; possible D gene TRBD2, 7 bases. Per the germline V gene, CDR1 is SGHTA and CDR2 is FQGNSA. This CDR3 contains 16 residues. In DNA, the CDR3 is TGTGCCAGCAGCTTACGGGCGGGGGCCGGCACAAATACGCAGTATTTT. Amino acids: CASSLRAGAGTNTQYF.